These 29 T cell receptor beta chains originate from one sample sequenced in a study of blood T cell repertoires in COVID-19. Assay: immunoSEQ multiplex PCR; the TCRdb copy retains only in-frame clones and omits some. The sample has fewer than 450,000 clones; 88% are singletons. The sequenced material came from peripheral blood. The source of these receptors is a woman between 45 and 60 years old with COVID-19, enrolled during active disease.

This chain's CDR3 is CASSLLFWGENTGELFF. Written as DNA, the CDR3 is TGCGCCAGCAGCCTCCTCTTTTGGGGAGAGAACACCGGGGAGCTGTTTTTT. The rearrangement uses TRBV4-1 and TRBJ2-2, with D perhaps matching TRBD2 (5 bases). The CDR3 spans 17 residues. Trimming stripped 4 bases from V and 1 base from J, with 16 bases between. The germline V gene encodes CDR1 MGHRA and CDR2 YSYEKL.

The J gene is TRBJ2-1, the V gene TRBV24-1, with TRBD2 matching over 14 bases. There are 14 residues in the CDR3. Germline loops: CDR1 KGHDR, CDR2 SFDVKD. Trimming took 12 bases from V and 6 from J; bases not matched to a gene: 6. The CDR3 spells CAASTSGGANEQFF. CDR3 sequence (DNA): TGTGCCGCCTCGACTAGCGGGGGGGCCAATGAGCAGTTCTTC.

The chain couples TRBV12-3 or TRBV12-4 to TRBJ1-2; D unresolved. Trimming cost V 3 bases and J 4 bases, with 6 bases left between them. The CDR3 contains 12 residues. The CDR3 loop is CASSFSVYGYTF. In nucleotides, the CDR3 is TGTGCCAGCAGTTTCTCCGTCTATGGCTACACCTTC.

The chain combines TRBV7-8 with TRBJ2-7; tentative D call: TRBD1 (6 bases). Germline values: CDR1 SGHVS, CDR2 FQNEAQ. The CDR3 runs 15 residues. V was trimmed by 6 bases and J by 6 bases, leaving 21 bases between them. The chain's CDR3 is CASSPPGQTFAEQYF. Written as DNA, the CDR3 is TGTGCCAGCAGTCCTCCCGGACAGACTTTCGCCGAGCAGTACTTC.

The chain's CDR3 is CASSVQGYYGYTF. CDR3 nucleotides: TGTGCCAGTAGTGTACAGGGGTACTATGGCTACACCTTC. The V gene is TRBV19, the J gene TRBJ1-2; 7 nucleotides align to TRBD1. V dropped 5 bases and J dropped 3; count of bases not matched to a gene: 3. Germline lookup yields CDR1 LNHDA and CDR2 SQIVND (reference sequence). The CDR3 contains 13 residues.

The rearrangement links TRBV2 to TRBJ2-2, with D maybe TRBD2 (6 bases). The germline V and J ends were trimmed by 2 bases and 10 bases, with 11 bases remaining between them. The V gene's germline CDR1 is SNHLY and CDR2 FYNNEI. The CDR3 extends over 13 amino acids. The CDR3 here is CASSERGTVELFF. The CDR3 coding sequence is TGTGCCAGCAGTGAACGGGGGACTGTGGAGCTGTTTTTT.

V gene TRBV6-6 combines with J gene TRBJ1-5; D is possibly TRBD1 (5 bases). This CDR3 is built from 13 residues. Trimming shortened V by 6 bases and J by 4 bases, and 10 bases separated the two germline ends. The germline CDR1 and CDR2 sequences are MNHNY and SVGAGI (reference sequence). CDR3 DNA: TGTGCCAGCAGAATCCAGGGAAATCAGCCCCAGCATTTT. Translating it yields CASRIQGNQPQHF.

CDR3 nucleotides: TGTGCCTGGAGGGTACCGGTGGACACTGAAGCTTTCTTT. This sequence encodes CAWRVPVDTEAFF. V usage is TRBV30 and J usage is TRBJ1-1, with D uncertain. V lost 3 bases to trimming and J lost 3 bases, with 11 bases between them. Looked up from germline, CDR1 is GTSNPN and CDR2 is SVGIG (reference sequence). This CDR3 has 13 residues.

The gene calls are TRBV12-3 or TRBV12-4 and TRBJ2-1, with D maybe TRBD2 (6 bases). There are 13 residues in the CDR3. Trimming cost V 1 base and J 9 bases, with 10 bases left between them. CDR3 residues: CASSLGPGGEQFF. The CDR3 nucleotides read TGTGCCAGCAGTTTAGGTCCCGGGGGTGAGCAGTTCTTC.

The CDR3: CASSPGQDPFRQYF. The CDR3 coding sequence is TGTGCCAGCAGCCCGGGACAGGATCCTTTTCGGCAGTACTTC. The V and J genes are TRBV5-4 and TRBJ2-7, with 8 bases that match TRBD1. The CDR3 contains 14 residues. Trimming at V came to 4 bases and at J to 9 bases, leaving 12 bases not matched to a gene. CDR1 is SGHNT and CDR2 is YYREEE in the germline V gene (reference sequence).

V gene TRBV9 combines with J gene TRBJ1-1; D is ambiguous. The V end lost 4 bases, the J end lost 4 bases, and 17 bases lay between the germline ends. There are 15 residues in the CDR3. Germline V gene sequence: CDR1 SGDLS, CDR2 YYNGEE. The CDR3 nucleotides read TGTGCCAGCAGCCCCGAGGGCTCTTTAGGCACTGAAGCTTTCTTT. Protein: CASSPEGSLGTEAFF.

The J gene is TRBJ1-1, the V gene TRBV4-1; D is undetermined. There are 15 residues in the CDR3. Looked up from germline, CDR1 is MGHRA and CDR2 is YSYEKL. Trimming removed 8 bases from V and 4 bases from J, with 20 bases in between. The CDR3 DNA reads as TGCGCCAGCGCCGGGGAGGGAGGAGAAGGCACTGAAGCTTTCTTT. Translated: CASAGEGGEGTEAFF.

The chain uses TRBV4-1 and TRBJ2-1; 9 positions match TRBD2. The V segment lost 3 bases and the J segment 9 bases; nucleotides outside the gene matches: 12. Germline values: CDR1 MGHRA, CDR2 YSYEKL. This CDR3 contains 16 residues. This CDR3 is CASSHRGSGGQGEQFF. The CDR3 DNA sequence: TGCGCCAGCAGCCACCGAGGGAGCGGGGGGCAAGGTGAGCAGTTCTTC.

This chain uses TRBV27 with TRBJ2-5, with 8 bases identical to TRBD1. Per the germline V gene, CDR1 is MNHEY and CDR2 is SMNVEV (reference sequence). Trimming took 3 bases from V and 5 from J; bases not matched to a gene: 5. The CDR3 has 14 amino acids. In nucleotides, the CDR3 is TGTGCCAGCAGTTTTGCAGGGGGCTGGGAGACCCAGTACTTC. This sequence encodes CASSFAGGWETQYF.

This chain links TRBV29-1 with TRBJ1-2; tentative D call: TRBD1 (6 bases). V was trimmed by 4 bases and J by 6 bases, leaving 9 bases between them. Germline V gene lookup returns CDR1 SQVTM and CDR2 ANQGSEA. This CDR3 has 11 amino acids. The DNA for the CDR3 is TGCAGCGTTGCACAGGGAAATGGCTACACCTTC. This sequence encodes CSVAQGNGYTF.

The CDR3, as DNA: TGTGCCAGTAGTATACGGAAGGGGGACCAGTTCTTC. Amino acids: CASSIRKGDQFF. The rearrangement links TRBV19 to TRBJ2-1; D perhaps matches TRBD1 (6 bases). There are 12 residues in the CDR3. Trimming took 2 bases from V and 13 from J, leaving 12 bases between them. CDR1 and CDR2 from the germline V gene are LNHDA and SQIVND (reference sequence).

This chain joins TRBV29-1 and TRBJ2-3, with a weak D call TRBD2 (5 bases). Germline CDR1 and CDR2: SQVTM and ANQGSEA. The CDR3 has 13 amino acids. Trimming took off 4 bases at V and 1 base at J, with 9 bases between the two ends. CDR3 region: CSVAAGRTDTQYF. In nucleotides, the CDR3 is TGCAGCGTTGCCGCGGGTCGCACAGATACGCAGTATTTT.

This sequence joins TRBV5-6 and TRBJ2-3, with 9 bases that match TRBD1. Germline lookup yields CDR1 SGHDT and CDR2 YYEEEE. The CDR3 extends over 17 amino acids. The V gene end was trimmed by 3 bases and the J gene end by 6 bases; junction bases not matched to a gene: 14. The CDR3 loop reads CASSWRDRVLSKDTQYF. The CDR3 DNA follows: TGTGCCAGCAGCTGGAGGGACAGGGTTCTTTCAAAGGATACGCAGTATTTT.

The CDR3 region has the DNA TGTGCCAGTAGTATATCGTCAGGGGGCTGGGATGAAGCTTTCTTT. It translates to CASSISSGGWDEAFF. The chain carries TRBV19 and TRBJ1-1, with 8 bases that match TRBD1. V lost 2 bases and J lost 7; bases outside the gene matches: 9. This CDR3 has 15 residues. Germline CDR1 reads LNHDA; CDR2 reads SQIVND (reference sequence).

The chain uses TRBV11-3 and TRBJ2-1, with D perhaps TRBD1 (6 bases). The germline CDR1 and CDR2 sequences are SGHNT and YENEEA. This CDR3 has 14 residues. The V end lost 0 bases, the J end lost 7 bases, and 10 bases lay between the germline ends. CDR3 sequence reads: CASSLEDSSNEQFF. In DNA form, the CDR3 reads TGTGCCAGCAGCTTAGAGGACAGTTCAAATGAGCAGTTCTTC.

The J gene is TRBJ2-3, the V gene TRBV7-9; 9 nucleotides align to TRBD2. CDR3 length: 12 residues. Trimming cost V 8 bases and J 5 bases; bases outside gene matches: 2. The V gene's germline CDR1 is SEHNR and CDR2 FQNEAQ (reference sequence). Written as DNA, the CDR3 is TGTGCCAGCGGACTAGCGAAAGATACGCAGTATTTT. Translated, it gives CASGLAKDTQYF.

The chain joins TRBV9 to TRBJ1-1; TRBD1 agrees at 7 bases. V was pared by 3 bases and J by 5 bases, with 4 bases of the junction left unmatched. CDR3 size: 13 residues. Germline V gene data show CDR1 as SGDLS and CDR2 as YYNGEE. The chain's CDR3 is CASSGTGLTEAFF. CDR3 DNA sequence: TGTGCCAGCAGCGGGACAGGTTTGACTGAAGCTTTCTTT.

The gene calls are TRBV5-5 and TRBJ2-2; no reliable D call. This CDR3 is built from 15 residues. Germline V gene lookup returns CDR1 SGHKS and CDR2 YYEKEE (reference sequence). Trimming removed 3 bases from V and 5 bases from J, with 14 bases in between. CDR3 nucleotide sequence: TGTGCCAGCAGCTGGGCCCTCGGAAGAACCGGGGAGCTGTTTTTT. It is translated as CASSWALGRTGELFF.

The gene calls are TRBV4-1 and TRBJ1-4, with TRBD1 matching over 7 bases. Germline lookup yields CDR1 MGHRA and CDR2 YSYEKL. CDR3 length: 16 residues. The J segment lost 8 bases and the V segment lost 1 base, leaving 10 bases of the junction unmatched. The CDR3 sequence: CASSQGRQGGEEKLFF. Here the CDR3 DNA reads TGCGCCAGCAGCCAAGGGAGACAGGGTGGGGAAGAAAAACTGTTTTTT.

The CDR3 sequence is CASNGAGVSYEQYF. As DNA, the CDR3 is TGTGCCAGCAACGGAGCGGGGGTATCTTACGAGCAGTACTTC. The gene calls are TRBV2 and TRBJ2-7, with 8 bases identical to TRBD2. The CDR3 is 14 residues long. The V gene end was trimmed by 7 bases and the J gene end by 4 bases; junction bases not matched to a gene: 9. Looked up from germline, CDR1 is SNHLY and CDR2 is FYNNEI. The complete variable domain, with remaining parts taken from reference TRBV2 and TRBJ2-7, reads EPEVTQTPSHQVTQMGQEVILRCVPISNHLYFYWYRQILGQKVEFLVSFYNNEISEKSEIFDDQFSVERPDGSNFTLKIRSTKLEDSAMYFCASNGAGVSYEQYFGPGTRLTVT.

This chain uses TRBV28 with TRBJ2-7; tentative D call: TRBD1 (5 bases). The CDR3 covers 13 residues. Trimming left V 6 bases short and J 7 bases short, with 16 bases between. Germline V gives CDR1 MDHEN, CDR2 SYDVKM. Here the CDR3 DNA reads TGTGCCAGCAGCCTTCTAGGGGCCCATGAGCAGTACTTC. Translating gives CASSLLGAHEQYF.

V and J are TRBV11-3 and TRBJ2-2; 11 bases fit TRBD1. CDR1 and CDR2 (germline): SGHNT, YENEEA. J gave up 7 bases and V 0 bases, and 4 bases lay outside the gene matches. The CDR3 is made up of 16 amino acids. The CDR3 spells CASSLEGTGGIGELFF. The CDR3 DNA follows: TGTGCCAGCAGCTTAGAAGGGACAGGGGGTATCGGGGAGCTGTTTTTT.

This clone occurred once. This sequence joins TRBV14 and TRBJ1-1; D is uncertain. The V end lost 3 bases, the J end lost 0 bases, and 11 bases lay between the germline ends. The CDR3 contains 15 residues. CDR1 and CDR2 from the germline V gene are SGHDN and FVKESK. The chain's CDR3 is CASSHPAGLNTEAFF. The CDR3 bases are TGTGCCAGCAGCCACCCTGCGGGGTTGAACACTGAAGCTTTCTTT.

The rearrangement joins TRBV19 to TRBJ1-1; 10 positions agree with TRBD1. The V gene's germline CDR1 is LNHDA and CDR2 SQIVND (reference sequence). This CDR3 comprises 16 residues. V gave up 3 bases and J gave up 3 bases; unmatched junction bases: 7. The DNA of the CDR3 is TGTGCCAGTAGTATTTCCGAGGACAGGGGGTACACTGAAGCTTTCTTT. Protein sequence: CASSISEDRGYTEAFF. The whole variable domain, filled in from reference TRBV19 and TRBJ1-1, reads DGGITQSPKYLFRKEGQNVTLSCEQNLNHDAMYWYRQDPGQGLRLIYYSQIVNDFQKGDIAEGYSVSREKKESFPLTVTSAQKNPTAFYLCASSISEDRGYTEAFFGQGTRLTVV.